One and the same sample provided the 10 T cell receptor beta chains below, sequenced in a study of CD4 T cell repertoires in COVID-19. Using immunoSEQ multiplex PCR, the repertoire was profiled, and TCRdb retains in-frame clones only, with some absent. The profile shows fewer than 25,000 clones, about nine tenths of them singletons. No culture step preceded sequencing of the ex vivo isolated memory T cells. Sample: central memory CD4+ T cells from blood, taken before the COVID-19 pandemic. The source of these receptors is a human donor who had COVID-19.

The chain is built from TRBV28 and TRBJ2-1; no firm D call. Trimming removed 2 bases at V and 8 bases at J, with 10 bases between. This CDR3 is 13 amino acids long. Per the germline V gene, CDR1 is MDHEN and CDR2 is SYDVKM. The CDR3 is CASSLSGRDEQFF. For the CDR3, the DNA is TGTGCCAGCAGTTTAAGTGGCCGGGATGAGCAGTTCTTC.

CDR3 amino acids: CASSSASGYTF. The CDR3 DNA sequence: TGCGCCAGCAGCTCTGCGTCGGGCTACACCTTC. The V call is TRBV5-1, the J call TRBJ1-2, with D uncertain. V was trimmed by 3 bases and J by 8 bases, leaving 8 bases between them. This CDR3 has 11 residues. The germline CDR1 and CDR2 sequences are SGHRS and YFSETQ.

The chain is built from TRBV27 and TRBJ1-2; 8 bases agree with TRBD1. Germline CDR1 and CDR2: MNHEY and SMNVEV (reference sequence). This CDR3 comprises 13 residues. V gave up 6 bases and J gave up 2 bases; unmatched junction bases: 2. The CDR3 bases are TGTGCCAGCAGCGACAGGGGAAACTATGGCTACACCTTC. Its protein product is CASSDRGNYGYTF.

The V call is TRBV21-1, the J call TRBJ1-3; the D call of TRBD1 is as the table states it, not checked on the DNA. TRBV21-1 is listed as a pseudogene. The CDR3 covers 16 residues. CDR3 residues: CASSSRDRGTGNTIYF. CDR3 nucleotide sequence: TGTGCCAGCAGCTCCCGGGACAGGGGGACTGGAAACACCATATATTTT.

The genes are TRBV5-1 and TRBJ1-1; D is unclear. Between the trimmed V and J ends, which lost 0 bases and 2 bases, there was a span of 11 bases. CDR1 SGHRS and CDR2 YFSETQ come from the germline V gene. This CDR3 region has 15 residues. CDR3 sequence reads: CASSLGLPGNTEAFF. The CDR3 bases are TGCGCCAGCAGCTTGGGGCTTCCAGGAAACACTGAAGCTTTCTTT.

In its sample, this clone was seen once. The chain joins TRBV11-2 to TRBJ2-1; no reliable D call. V was cut by 1 base and J by 15 bases, with 13 bases left in between. Germline CDR1 SGHAT, CDR2 FQNNGV. The CDR3 is 12 residues long. CDR3 loop: CASSLVGQARFF. DNA of the CDR3: TGTGCCAGCAGCTTAGTAGGCCAGGCGCGGTTCTTC. Full variable domain (rest looked up from reference TRBV11-2 and TRBJ2-1): EAGVAQSPRYKIIEKRQSVAFWCNPISGHATLYWYQQILGQGPKLLIQFQNNGVVDDSQLPKDRFSAERLKGVDSTLKIQPAKLEDSAVYLCASSLVGQARFFGPGTRLTVL.

The rearrangement uses TRBV19 and TRBJ1-2; D not certain. The CDR3 runs to 11 residues. V dropped 8 bases and J dropped 2 bases, with 6 bases sitting between them. Per germline, CDR1 LNHDA and CDR2 SQIVND (reference sequence). This CDR3 is CASYENYGYTF. CDR3 DNA sequence: TGTGCCAGTTACGAGAACTATGGCTACACCTTC.

The chain joins TRBV6-6 to TRBJ2-7; TRBD1 matches at 7 bases. This CDR3 spans 16 amino acids. Losses at the gene ends were 6 bases for V and 3 bases for J; bases not matched to a gene: 14. Germline assignment: CDR1 MNHNY and CDR2 SVGAGI (reference sequence). The CDR3 here is CASSRQSTGSNYEQYF. The CDR3 coding sequence is TGTGCCAGCAGCCGCCAATCGACAGGGAGTAACTACGAGCAGTACTTC.

The chain links TRBV6-1 to TRBJ2-3; 8 bases line up with TRBD2. This CDR3 spans 14 amino acids. Germline assignment: CDR1 MNHNS and CDR2 SASEGT. The ends lost 6 bases at V and 4 bases at J; junction bases unmatched: 6. The CDR3 nucleotides read TGTGCCAGCAGCGAGCGGGAGTTTGCAGATACGCAGTATTTT. Its translation: CASSEREFADTQYF.

This chain uses TRBV5-4 with TRBJ2-2; TRBD1 is a possible D gene (5 bases). Germline CDR1 reads SGHNT; CDR2 reads YYREEE (reference sequence). CDR3 length equals 15 residues. V lost 1 base, J lost 1 base, and 8 bases lay in between. CDR3 nucleotide sequence: TGTGCCAGCAGCTTGTCCACAGGGAACACCGGGGAGCTGTTTTTT. Translation gives CASSLSTGNTGELFF.